This T cell receptor beta chain was sequenced during a study of neoadjuvant anti-PD-1 for oral cavity cancer. Data came from immunoSEQ multiplex PCR; TCRdb stores just in-frame clones and leaves some out. The repertoire holds 10,000 to 15,000 clones, with about 62% as singletons. The V gene lost 0 bases and the J gene lost 5 bases, with 13 bases spanning the gap. Germline V gene lookup returns CDR1 KGHSH and CDR2 LQKENI. The CDR3 runs to 15 residues. In regard to this clone: The antigen is not known.

Study observations and caveats: Only a few patients per response group were TCR-analyzed; validation needed.

The sample consisted of PBMCs, taken before nivolumab (anti-PD-1) treatment. This receptor was taken from a person aged 35 to 85 with oral cavity squamous cell carcinoma. The rearrangement joins TRBV18 to TRBJ2-5; either TRBD1 or TRBD2 may supply D (5 bases each). This chain's CDR3 is CASSPPEGTRETQYF. The DNA for the CDR3 is TGTGCCAGCTCACCACCCGAGGGGACCCGGGAGACCCAGTACTTC.